This T cell receptor beta chain was recorded in a study of T-cell memory formation after mild COVID-19. TCRdb analysed the 5' RACE reads with MiXCR anew, one entry per CDR3 protein. The sample records 25,000 to 35,000 distinct CDR3 sequences, 9.5% to 15% being singletons. The table lists this clonotype with many counts. The CDR3 has 14 amino acids. Germline V gene lookup returns CDR1 SGHVS and CDR2 FNYEAQ. The junction had 10 bases not matched to a gene; V was cut back by 5 bases and J by 7 bases. The rearrangement links TRBV7-6 to TRBJ2-7; 8 nucleotides agree with TRBD1. The TCR sequence derives from an adult woman who had mild COVID-19 (a few samples of this study predate the infection). Cell type and time point are not known. Sequenced input: PBMCs or a T cell subset sorted from them (not recorded which). CDR3 DNA sequence: TGTGCCAGCAGCCCGACAGGGGCCGGCCGGGAGCAGTACTTC. Protein: CASSPTGAGREQYF.